This is a list of T cell receptor beta chains from one sample in a study of T cells after yellow fever vaccination. In TCRdb, the 5' RACE reads were re-called with MiXCR into one record per CDR3 protein. The sample contains about 350,000 distinct CDR3 sequences, about an eighth of which appear only once. The specimen comprised CD4+ T cells sorted from PBMCs, sampled 15 days after the yellow fever booster vaccination. The receptors derive from a man aged 18 to 35 who received the YFV17D yellow fever vaccine. The CDR3 runs from the conserved cysteine through the conserved F or W.

TRBV18	TRBJ2-4	CASSLLHTTTDIQYF
TRBV7-9	TRBJ1-2	CASSFELGGYTF
TRBV5-1	TRBJ2-3	CASSSTGTDTDTQYF
TRBV5-5	TRBJ1-6	CASSLRTPGTGGPGVSLHF
TRBV12-3/TRBV12-4	TRBJ1-1	CASSLGRAMNTEAFF
TRBV7-2	TRBJ2-7	CASSLVGGPYEQYF
TRBV20-1	TRBJ1-1	CSASTGPEAFF
TRBV24-1	TRBJ2-6	CATSDFWDSGANVLTF
TRBV4-3	TRBJ1-5	CASSQDQTRNQPQHF
TRBV12-3/TRBV12-4	TRBJ2-1	CASRRTSGGAYEQFF
TRBV7-8	TRBJ2-7	CASGWGNRGPYEQYF
TRBV11-1	TRBJ1-6	CASSPGGNYSPLHF
TRBV11-2	TRBJ1-2	CASSPTGSAQMNYGYTF
TRBV18	TRBJ2-3	CASALGGSRSDTQYF